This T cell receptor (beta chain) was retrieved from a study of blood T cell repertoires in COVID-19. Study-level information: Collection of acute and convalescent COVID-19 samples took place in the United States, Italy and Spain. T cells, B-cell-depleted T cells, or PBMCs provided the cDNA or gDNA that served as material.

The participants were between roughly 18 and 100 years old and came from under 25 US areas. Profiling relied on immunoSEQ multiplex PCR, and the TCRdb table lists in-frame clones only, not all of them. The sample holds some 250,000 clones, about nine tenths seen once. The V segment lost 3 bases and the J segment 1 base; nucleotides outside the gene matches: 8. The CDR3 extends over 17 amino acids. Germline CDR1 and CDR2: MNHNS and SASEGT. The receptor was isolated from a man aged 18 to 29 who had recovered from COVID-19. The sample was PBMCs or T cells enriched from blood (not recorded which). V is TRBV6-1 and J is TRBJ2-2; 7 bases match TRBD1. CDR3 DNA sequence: TGTGCCAGCAGTGACGCATCCGGGACAGTGAACACCGGGGAGCTGTTTTTT. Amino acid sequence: CASSDASGTVNTGELFF.